One T cell receptor (beta chain) is described in this entry. V was pared by 5 bases and J by 4 bases, with 17 bases between. Per the germline V gene, CDR1 is MNHEY and CDR2 is SVGEGT. The CDR3 is 15 amino acids. This entry comes from a study of control samples from healthy donors and cancer patients. Clones were read by immunoSEQ multiplex PCR, and TCRdb kept only the in-frame ones, dropping some. The repertoire holds about 60,000 clones, with 90% to 97% as singletons. Sequencing was done on a sample of blood. This receptor was taken from a woman aged 18-29 years in good health. The chain links TRBV6-2 or TRBV6-3 to TRBJ2-5; either TRBD1 or TRBD2 may fit D (5 bases each). CDR3 coding DNA: TGTGCCAGCAGTCTATTGTCCGGGGCGGCAGAGACCCAGTACTTC. Protein: CASSLLSGAAETQYF.